The clone carrying this T cell receptor beta chain was detected ten times or more. What it binds is unknown. This sample is part of a study of neurological immune-mediated disorders. General study findings and limits: Patients with HTLV-1-associated myelopathy showed the most TCR clonal expansion. Those with multiple sclerosis showed the least, falling below healthy controls.

The unsorted libraries had their origin in 2 million PBMCs stored at -80 C. Germline-derived CDR1 and CDR2 are MDHEN and SYDVKM. The length of the CDR3 is 14 residues. Deletions cut 10 bases from V and 0 bases from J, with 13 bases between. TCRdb ran MiXCR on the 5' RACE reads and lists one entry per CDR3 protein. The repertoire holds about 55,000 distinct CDR3 sequences, with approximately 4.4% as singletons. The TCR originated in a man in his fifties or sixties with multiple sclerosis. The V call is TRBV28, the J call TRBJ2-1; no definite D call. The specimen sequenced was PBMCs. The DNA for the CDR3 is TGTGCCACCGCTCAGCGTAGCTCCTACAATGAGCAGTTCTTC. Its protein product is CATAQRSSYNEQFF.